A single sample gave rise to the 3 T cell receptor beta chains below, sequenced in a study of blood T cell repertoires in COVID-19. Clones were read by immunoSEQ multiplex PCR, and TCRdb kept only the in-frame ones, dropping some. The sample lists 300,000 or so clones; 70% to 90% were seen once. Sequencing used peripheral blood. These receptors were collected from a woman aged 45-59 years with active or convalescent COVID-19.

The J gene is TRBJ1-5, the V gene TRBV30, with TRBD1 identical over 7 bases. V shed 5 bases, J shed 4 bases, and the junction held 5 bases outside the gene matches. The germline V gene encodes CDR1 GTSNPN and CDR2 SVGIG (reference sequence). This CDR3 is built from 13 residues. The CDR3 sequence: CAWSTGKNQPQHF. The CDR3 region has the DNA TGTGCCTGGTCGACAGGGAAGAATCAGCCCCAGCATTTT.

DNA of the CDR3: TGTGCCAGCAGCCCCCCTTTAAGGGGGAGCTCTGGAAACACCATATATTTT. This translates into CASSPPLRGSSGNTIYF. The V gene is TRBV7-9, the J gene TRBJ1-3, with D possibly TRBD1 on 6 matching bases. This CDR3 region has 17 residues. Trimming took off 5 bases at V and 0 bases at J, with 17 bases between the two ends. Germline assignment: CDR1 SEHNR and CDR2 FQNEAQ (reference sequence). Looking up the rest from reference TRBV7-9 and TRBJ1-3 gives the full variable domain: DTGVSQNPRHKITKRGQNVTFRCDPISEHNRLYWYRQTLGQGPEFLTYFQNEAQLEKSRLLSDRFSAERPKGSFSTLEIQRTEQGDSAMYLCASSPPLRGSSGNTIYFGEGSWLTVV.

The V gene is TRBV5-1, the J gene TRBJ1-6, with D perhaps TRBD1 (5 bases). Germline CDR1 is SGHRS and CDR2 is YFSETQ. CDR3 length: 14 residues. The V and J ends lost 0 bases and 10 bases respectively, with 11 bases between them. The CDR3 DNA is TGCGCCAGCAGCTTGGTTCAGGGCTACTCACCCCTCCACTTT. Its translation is CASSLVQGYSPLHF.